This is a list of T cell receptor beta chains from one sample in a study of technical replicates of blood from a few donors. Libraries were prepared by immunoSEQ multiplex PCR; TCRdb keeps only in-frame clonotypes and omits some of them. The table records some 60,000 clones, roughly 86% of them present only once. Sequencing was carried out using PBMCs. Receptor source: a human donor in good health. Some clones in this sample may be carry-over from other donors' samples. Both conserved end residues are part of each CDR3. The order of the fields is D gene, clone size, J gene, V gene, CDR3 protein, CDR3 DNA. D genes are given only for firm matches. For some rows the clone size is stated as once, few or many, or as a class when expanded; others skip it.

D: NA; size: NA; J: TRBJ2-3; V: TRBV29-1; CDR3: CSVLVNTDTQYF; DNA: TGCAGCGTGCTAGTAAACACAGATACGCAGTATTTT
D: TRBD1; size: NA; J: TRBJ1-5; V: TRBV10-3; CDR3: CAISGDRQAPQHF; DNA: TGTGCCATCAGTGGGGACAGGCAGGCGCCCCAGCATTTT
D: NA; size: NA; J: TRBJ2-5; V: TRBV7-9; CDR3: CASTSPGQSQETQYF; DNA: TGTGCCAGCACCTCGCCCGGACAGTCTCAAGAGACCCAGTACTTC
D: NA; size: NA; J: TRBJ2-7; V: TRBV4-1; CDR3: CASSQDWGTDYEQYF; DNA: TGCGCCAGCAGCCAAGACTGGGGGACTGACTACGAGCAGTACTTC
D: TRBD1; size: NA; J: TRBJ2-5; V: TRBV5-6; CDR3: CASSVPTGEETQYF; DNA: TGTGCCAGCAGCGTACCGACAGGGGAGGAGACCCAGTACTTC
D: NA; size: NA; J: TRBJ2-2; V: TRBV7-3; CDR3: CASSWAVAGELFF; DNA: TGTGCCAGCAGCTGGGCCGTGGCCGGGGAGCTGTTTTTT
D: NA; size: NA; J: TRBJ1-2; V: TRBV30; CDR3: CAWSLGGHFNYGYTF; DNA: TGTGCCTGGAGTTTAGGGGGACATTTTAACTATGGCTACACCTTC
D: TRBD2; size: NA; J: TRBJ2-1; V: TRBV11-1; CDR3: CASSGGLAGGYSYNEQFF; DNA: TGTGCCAGCAGCGGCGGACTAGCGGGGGGGTACTCCTACAATGAGCAGTTCTTC
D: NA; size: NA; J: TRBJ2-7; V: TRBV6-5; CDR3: CASIRVQGANEQYF; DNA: TGTGCCAGCATCAGGGTACAGGGAGCAAACGAGCAGTACTTC
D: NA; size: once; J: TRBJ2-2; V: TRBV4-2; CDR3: CASSQSLTVLTGELFF; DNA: TGTGCCAGCAGCCAATCTTTGACAGTACTCACCGGGGAGCTGTTTTTT
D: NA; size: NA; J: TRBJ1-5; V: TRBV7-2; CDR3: CASSLSWDIYQPQHF; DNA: TGTGCCAGCAGCTTGAGTTGGGACATCTATCAGCCCCAGCATTTT
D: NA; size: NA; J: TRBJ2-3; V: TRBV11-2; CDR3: CASSPSTDTQYF; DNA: TGTGCCAGCAGCCCAAGCACAGATACGCAGTATTTT
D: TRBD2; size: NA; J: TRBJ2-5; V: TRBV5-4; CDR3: CASSLAMASGSVTQYF; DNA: TGTGCCAGCAGCTTGGCCATGGCTAGCGGGAGTGTGACCCAGTACTTC
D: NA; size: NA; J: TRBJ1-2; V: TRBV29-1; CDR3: CSVPRTEFYGYTF; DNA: TGCAGCGTCCCCCGGACAGAATTCTATGGCTACACCTTC
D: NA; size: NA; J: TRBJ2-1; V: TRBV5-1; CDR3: CASSLRWQYNEQFF; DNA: TGCGCCAGCAGCTTGCGTTGGCAGTACAATGAGCAGTTCTTC
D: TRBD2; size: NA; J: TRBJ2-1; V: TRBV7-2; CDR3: CASSGGWASAGGEQFF; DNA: TGTGCCAGCAGCGGAGGGTGGGCTAGCGCCGGGGGGGAGCAGTTCTTC
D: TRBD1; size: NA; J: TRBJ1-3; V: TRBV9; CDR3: CASSGTGGFGNTIYF; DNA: TGTGCCAGCAGCGGGACAGGGGGCTTTGGAAACACCATATATTTT
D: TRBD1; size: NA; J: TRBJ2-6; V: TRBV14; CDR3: CASSDRVGANVLTF; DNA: TGTGCCAGCAGCGACAGGGTTGGGGCCAACGTCCTGACTTTC
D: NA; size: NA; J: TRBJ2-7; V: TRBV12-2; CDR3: CASREKAGKYYEQYF; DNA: TGTGCAAGTCGCGAGAAAGCGGGAAAATACTACGAGCAGTACTTC
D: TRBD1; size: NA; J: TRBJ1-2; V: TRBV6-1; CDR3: CASRPTGNGNYGYTF; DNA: TGTGCCAGCAGACCGACAGGGAATGGCAACTATGGCTACACCTTC
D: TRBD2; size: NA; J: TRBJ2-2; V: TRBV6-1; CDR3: CASTWEGTGELFF; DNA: TGTGCCAGCACGTGGGAGGGCACCGGGGAGCTGTTTTTT
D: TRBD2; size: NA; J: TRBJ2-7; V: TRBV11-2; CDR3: CASSLEASGTHEQYF; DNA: TGTGCCAGCAGCTTAGAAGCTAGCGGGACCCACGAGCAGTACTTC
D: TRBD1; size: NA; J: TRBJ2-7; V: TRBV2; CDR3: CASSGTGGPYEQYF; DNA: TGTGCCAGCAGTGGGACAGGGGGTCCCTACGAGCAGTACTTC
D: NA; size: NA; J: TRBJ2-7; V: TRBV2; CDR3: CASSVGRGNYEQYF; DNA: TGTGCCAGCAGTGTGGGAAGAGGGAACTACGAGCAGTACTTC
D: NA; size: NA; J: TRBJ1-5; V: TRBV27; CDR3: CASSQRQVNQPQHF; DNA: TGTGCCAGCAGCCAACGGCAGGTCAATCAGCCCCAGCATTTT
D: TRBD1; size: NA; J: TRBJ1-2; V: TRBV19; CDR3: CASATGDFYGYTF; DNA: TGTGCCAGCGCGACAGGGGATTTCTATGGCTACACCTTC
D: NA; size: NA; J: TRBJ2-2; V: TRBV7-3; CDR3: CASSLWGLDGANTGELFF; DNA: TGTGCCAGCAGCTTATGGGGACTCGATGGCGCGAACACCGGGGAGCTGTTTTTT
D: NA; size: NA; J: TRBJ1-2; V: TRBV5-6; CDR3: CASSPSRVGGYTF; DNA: TGTGCCAGCAGCCCCAGCAGGGTAGGTGGCTACACCTTC
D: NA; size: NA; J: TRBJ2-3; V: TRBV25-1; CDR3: CASSARGGGSDTQYF; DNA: TGTGCCAGCAGTGCTCGAGGGGGGGGTTCAGATACGCAGTATTTT
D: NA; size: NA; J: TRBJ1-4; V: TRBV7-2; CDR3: CASSLASGEKLFF; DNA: TGTGCCAGCAGCTTAGCTAGCGGGGAAAAACTGTTTTTT
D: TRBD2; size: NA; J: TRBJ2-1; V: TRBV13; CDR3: CASSSLRGSAYNEQFF; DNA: TGTGCCAGCAGCTCACTCCGCGGGAGTGCCTACAATGAGCAGTTCTTC
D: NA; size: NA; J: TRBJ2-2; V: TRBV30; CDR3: CAWDRDLDTGELFF; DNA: TGTGCCTGGGATCGGGACTTGGACACCGGGGAGCTGTTTTTT
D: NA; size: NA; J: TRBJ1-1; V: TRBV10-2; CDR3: CASSESTLNTEAFF; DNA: TGCGCCAGCAGTGAATCGACACTGAACACTGAAGCTTTCTTT
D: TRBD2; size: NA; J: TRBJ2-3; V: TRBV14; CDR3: CASSPRPGLDRTDTQYF; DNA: TGTGCCAGCAGCCCCCGCCCCGGACTAGACCGCACAGATACGCAGTATTTT
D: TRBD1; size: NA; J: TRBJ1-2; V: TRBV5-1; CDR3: CASSLGGQGGNTF; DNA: TGCGCCAGCAGCTTGGGCGGACAGGGGGGTAACACCTTC
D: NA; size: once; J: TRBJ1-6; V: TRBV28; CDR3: CASTQVNLENSPLHF; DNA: TGTGCCAGCACCCAAGTTAACCTGGAGAATTCACCCCTCCACTTT
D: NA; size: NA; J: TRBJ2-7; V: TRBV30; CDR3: CAWKDQGPYEQYF; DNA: TGTGCCTGGAAAGACCAGGGGCCCTACGAGCAGTACTTC
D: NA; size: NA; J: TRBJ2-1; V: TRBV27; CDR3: CASSSYLKGGSYNEQFF; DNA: TGTGCCAGCAGTTCTTATCTTAAGGGGGGGTCCTACAATGAGCAGTTCTTC
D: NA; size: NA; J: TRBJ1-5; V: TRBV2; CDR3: CASTRQGNQPQHF; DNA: TGTGCCAGCACCCGTCAGGGGAACCAGCCCCAGCATTTT
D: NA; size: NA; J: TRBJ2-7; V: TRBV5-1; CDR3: CASSRLTRETYEQYF; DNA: TGCGCCAGCAGCCGCCTGACTAGAGAGACCTACGAGCAGTACTTC
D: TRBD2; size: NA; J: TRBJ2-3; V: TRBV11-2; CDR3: CASRREDYTDTQYF; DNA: TGTGCCAGCAGGCGGGAGGACTACACAGATACGCAGTATTTT